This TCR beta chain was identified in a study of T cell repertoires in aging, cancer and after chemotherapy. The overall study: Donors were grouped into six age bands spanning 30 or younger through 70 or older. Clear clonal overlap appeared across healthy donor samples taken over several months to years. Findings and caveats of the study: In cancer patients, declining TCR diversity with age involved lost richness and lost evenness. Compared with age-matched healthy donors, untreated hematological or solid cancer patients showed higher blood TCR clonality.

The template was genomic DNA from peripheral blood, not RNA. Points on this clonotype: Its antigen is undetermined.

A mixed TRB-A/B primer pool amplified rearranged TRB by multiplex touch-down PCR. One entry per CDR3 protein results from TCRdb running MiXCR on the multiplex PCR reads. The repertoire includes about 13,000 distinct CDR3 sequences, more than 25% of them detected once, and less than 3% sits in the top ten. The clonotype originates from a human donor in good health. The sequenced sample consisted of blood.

The CDR3 region is CALRGRTEAFF. Written as DNA, the CDR3 is TGTGCCCTACGGGGGAGGACTGAAGCTTTCTTT. The chain uses TRBV19 and TRBJ1-1; tentative D call: TRBD1 (5 bases). Trimming removed 11 bases from V and 5 bases from J, with 12 bases in between. Germline V gives CDR1 LNHDA, CDR2 SQIVND (reference sequence). CDR3 length: 11 amino acids.